These T cell receptor beta chains were read from a single sample in a study of shared clonotypes between healthy human individuals. Sequencing was performed with immunoSEQ multiplex PCR; in TCRdb, only in-frame clones are kept and a portion is missing. The table includes millions of clones, 93% detected once. Sequences were obtained from naive CD8+ T cells from PBMCs. The receptors shown here come from a man between 18 and 29 years old in good health. Some clones in this sample may be carry-over from other donors' samples. CDR3s include the opening cysteine and the closing phenylalanine or tryptophan. D genes are given only for firm matches. A row's size may be missing; if present it is once, few, many or a size class.

V gene: TRBV4-1; J gene: TRBJ2-7; clone size: NA; D gene: TRBD1; CDR3 DNA: TGCGCCAGCAGCCAACCCACAGGGGCCTACGAGCAGTACTTC; CDR3 protein: CASSQPTGAYEQYF
V gene: TRBV2; J gene: TRBJ2-1; clone size: NA; D gene: TRBD1; CDR3 DNA: TGTGCCAGCACCGGGACAGGGGGCAATGAGCAGTTCTTC; CDR3 protein: CASTGTGGNEQFF
V gene: TRBV11-1; J gene: TRBJ1-1; clone size: NA; D gene: NA; CDR3 DNA: TGTGCCAGCAGTGAACTCCAGGGTTGGGCCACTGAAGCTTTCTTT; CDR3 protein: CASSELQGWATEAFF
V gene: TRBV19; J gene: TRBJ1-1; clone size: NA; D gene: NA; CDR3 DNA: TGTGCCAGTAGTATCAAGGGCGCTAACACTGAAGCTTTCTTT; CDR3 protein: CASSIKGANTEAFF
V gene: TRBV30; J gene: TRBJ1-5; clone size: NA; D gene: TRBD1; CDR3 DNA: TGTGCCTGCGGGGACAGCCCGCGCCAGCCCCAGCATTTT; CDR3 protein: CACGDSPRQPQHF
V gene: TRBV9; J gene: TRBJ1-2; clone size: few; D gene: NA; CDR3 DNA: TGTGCCAGCAGCGTGCAGGGCGGTGGCTACACCTTC; CDR3 protein: CASSVQGGGYTF
V gene: TRBV9; J gene: TRBJ2-7; clone size: NA; D gene: TRBD2; CDR3 DNA: TGTGCCAGCACCCCGGGGGGGGGAAATCCCTACGAGCAGTACTTC; CDR3 protein: CASTPGGGNPYEQYF
V gene: TRBV27; J gene: TRBJ2-1; clone size: NA; D gene: TRBD2; CDR3 DNA: TGTGCCAGCCAGCCCATTAGCGGGAGGAGGGATGAGCAGTTCTTC; CDR3 protein: CASQPISGRRDEQFF
V gene: TRBV19; J gene: TRBJ1-1; clone size: NA; D gene: NA; CDR3 DNA: TGTGCCAGTAGTATGTCCTGGTCGAACACTGAAGCTTTCTTT; CDR3 protein: CASSMSWSNTEAFF
V gene: TRBV11-3; J gene: TRBJ1-1; clone size: once; D gene: NA; CDR3 DNA: TGTGCCAGCAGCGAGTTGGGGGCTTTCTTT; CDR3 protein: CASSELGAFF
V gene: TRBV27; J gene: TRBJ2-5; clone size: NA; D gene: TRBD2; CDR3 DNA: TGTGCCAGTTCTAGCGGGAGGAGGGAAGAGACCCAGTACTTC; CDR3 protein: CASSSGRREETQYF
V gene: TRBV5-3; J gene: TRBJ1-1; clone size: NA; D gene: NA; CDR3 DNA: TGTGCCAGCAGCTTCGGACGACCGAACACTGAAGCTTTCTTT; CDR3 protein: CASSFGRPNTEAFF
V gene: TRBV5-1; J gene: TRBJ2-2; clone size: once; D gene: TRBD2; CDR3 DNA: TGCGCCAGCAGCCCCCGGGTAGTAGCGGGAGATACCGGGGAGCTGTTTTTT; CDR3 protein: CASSPRVVAGDTGELFF
V gene: TRBV19; J gene: TRBJ1-5; clone size: once; D gene: NA; CDR3 DNA: TGTGCCAGTAGTATAGGGACAGCTCCCAATCAGCCCCAGCATTTT; CDR3 protein: CASSIGTAPNQPQHF
V gene: TRBV27; J gene: TRBJ2-1; clone size: NA; D gene: NA; CDR3 DNA: TGTGCCAGCAGAAAGGGGGGACCTAGCTCCTACAATGAGCAGTTCTTC; CDR3 protein: CASRKGGPSSYNEQFF
V gene: TRBV27; J gene: TRBJ2-3; clone size: NA; D gene: NA; CDR3 DNA: TGTGCCAGCAGTTTATTAGAACCAGATAGCACAGATACGCAGTATTTT; CDR3 protein: CASSLLEPDSTDTQYF
V gene: TRBV9; J gene: TRBJ1-1; clone size: NA; D gene: NA; CDR3 DNA: TGTGCCAGCAGCGTCTCGACGGGCAACACTGAAGCTTTCTTT; CDR3 protein: CASSVSTGNTEAFF
V gene: TRBV25-1; J gene: TRBJ2-5; clone size: NA; D gene: NA; CDR3 DNA: TGTGCCAGCAGTGAATATGGGCGGACCCAAGAGACCCAGTACTTC; CDR3 protein: CASSEYGRTQETQYF
V gene: TRBV7-8; J gene: TRBJ2-5; clone size: once; D gene: TRBD1; CDR3 DNA: TGTGCCAGCAGCTTAGGGACAGGGGGCTCCCGATCCCAAGAGACCCAGTACTTC; CDR3 protein: CASSLGTGGSRSQETQYF
V gene: TRBV7-9; J gene: TRBJ2-3; clone size: NA; D gene: TRBD2; CDR3 DNA: TGTGCCAGCAGCAACCCGGGACTAGACACAGATACGCAGTATTTT; CDR3 protein: CASSNPGLDTDTQYF
V gene: TRBV7-9; J gene: TRBJ2-1; clone size: NA; D gene: NA; CDR3 DNA: TGTGCCAGCAGTTTGGGAAACAATGAGCAGTTCTTC; CDR3 protein: CASSLGNNEQFF
V gene: TRBV7-2; J gene: TRBJ2-1; clone size: NA; D gene: TRBD2; CDR3 DNA: TGTGCCAGCAGCTTCCCTAGCGGAGGGGCCTCCTACAATGAGCAGTTCTTC; CDR3 protein: CASSFPSGGASYNEQFF
V gene: TRBV30; J gene: TRBJ1-2; clone size: NA; D gene: NA; CDR3 DNA: TGTGCCTGGAGTGTAGGTTCATCTAACTATGGCTACACCTTC; CDR3 protein: CAWSVGSSNYGYTF
V gene: TRBV7-2; J gene: TRBJ2-3; clone size: NA; D gene: TRBD2; CDR3 DNA: TGTGCCAGCAGCTTAGTTCTGGGCGGGAGCCCAGATACGCAGTATTTT; CDR3 protein: CASSLVLGGSPDTQYF
V gene: TRBV30; J gene: TRBJ2-7; clone size: NA; D gene: NA; CDR3 DNA: TGTGCCTGGAGTGTATCTCGGTGGGACGAGCAGTACTTC; CDR3 protein: CAWSVSRWDEQYF
V gene: TRBV7-9; J gene: TRBJ2-3; clone size: NA; D gene: NA; CDR3 DNA: TGTGCCAGCAGCCCACGAGATACGCAGTATTTT; CDR3 protein: CASSPRDTQYF
V gene: TRBV13; J gene: TRBJ1-2; clone size: NA; D gene: NA; CDR3 DNA: TGTGCCAGCAGCGAAGGCAGGGGCGGCGGCTACACCTTC; CDR3 protein: CASSEGRGGGYTF
V gene: TRBV30; J gene: TRBJ2-3; clone size: NA; D gene: NA; CDR3 DNA: TGTGCCTGGAGTGTAGTCGCCGTTGTGGGGTTGGGGGGCGCGTCAGATACGCAGTATTTT; CDR3 protein: CAWSVVAVVGLGGASDTQYF
V gene: TRBV28; J gene: TRBJ2-7; clone size: once; D gene: NA; CDR3 DNA: TGTGCCAGCAGTTGGTACAGGGTTCACGAGCAGTACTTC; CDR3 protein: CASSWYRVHEQYF
V gene: TRBV6-1; J gene: TRBJ2-1; clone size: NA; D gene: TRBD2; CDR3 DNA: TGTGCCAGCAGTGAAGGCTCTAGCGGATACTACAATGAGCAGTTCTTC; CDR3 protein: CASSEGSSGYYNEQFF
V gene: TRBV5-4; J gene: TRBJ1-2; clone size: NA; D gene: NA; CDR3 DNA: TGTGCCAGCAGCACCCGTTCTAACTATGGCTACACCTTC; CDR3 protein: CASSTRSNYGYTF
V gene: TRBV7-9; J gene: TRBJ2-1; clone size: NA; D gene: TRBD2; CDR3 DNA: TGTGCCAGCATCCGGGGTTCTAGCGGGAGCCGCTCCTACAATGAGCAGTTCTTC; CDR3 protein: CASIRGSSGSRSYNEQFF
V gene: TRBV30; J gene: TRBJ2-7; clone size: NA; D gene: TRBD2; CDR3 DNA: TGTGCCTGGAGTGGTGGGACGGGAGGGCCGGTCTACGAGCAGTACTTC; CDR3 protein: CAWSGGTGGPVYEQYF
V gene: TRBV4-3; J gene: TRBJ1-2; clone size: NA; D gene: NA; CDR3 DNA: TGCGCCAGCAGCCCCGCTTCGATCTTATATGGCTACACCTTC; CDR3 protein: CASSPASILYGYTF
V gene: TRBV2; J gene: TRBJ2-5; clone size: once; D gene: NA; CDR3 DNA: TGTGCCAGCATCGGCATTGGAGAGACCCAGTACTTC; CDR3 protein: CASIGIGETQYF
V gene: TRBV7-9; J gene: TRBJ2-5; clone size: NA; D gene: TRBD2; CDR3 DNA: TGTGCCAGCAGACCTGGGGGGGATCAAGAGACCCAGTACTTC; CDR3 protein: CASRPGGDQETQYF
V gene: TRBV19; J gene: TRBJ2-4; clone size: NA; D gene: TRBD2; CDR3 DNA: TGTGCCAGCAACGCGGGGGGGCCTGGCAACATTCAGTACTTC; CDR3 protein: CASNAGGPGNIQYF
V gene: TRBV7-2; J gene: TRBJ2-1; clone size: NA; D gene: TRBD2; CDR3 DNA: TGTGCCAGCAGTCCAGGACTAGCGGGTAGCAATGAGCAGTTCTTC; CDR3 protein: CASSPGLAGSNEQFF
V gene: TRBV9; J gene: TRBJ1-1; clone size: few; D gene: NA; CDR3 DNA: TGTGCCAGCAGCGTTCGTCCGAACACTGAAGCTTTCTTT; CDR3 protein: CASSVRPNTEAFF
V gene: TRBV4-1; J gene: TRBJ2-3; clone size: NA; D gene: TRBD2; CDR3 DNA: TGCGCCAGCAGCCCCCCCCGCGGGAGGGCCCCAGATACGCAGTATTTT; CDR3 protein: CASSPPRGRAPDTQYF
V gene: TRBV9; J gene: TRBJ1-2; clone size: NA; D gene: NA; CDR3 DNA: TGTGCCAGCAGCCCGCCTAACTATGGCTACACCTTC; CDR3 protein: CASSPPNYGYTF
V gene: TRBV9; J gene: TRBJ1-2; clone size: NA; D gene: NA; CDR3 DNA: TGTGCCAGCAGCCCCTCTGGGACACCCTATGGCTACACCTTC; CDR3 protein: CASSPSGTPYGYTF
V gene: TRBV6-5; J gene: TRBJ1-4; clone size: NA; D gene: NA; CDR3 DNA: TGTGCTAGCAGTTACCGGGGACTCCGGCGGGAAAAACTGTTTTTT; CDR3 protein: CASSYRGLRREKLFF
V gene: TRBV9; J gene: TRBJ2-7; clone size: NA; D gene: NA; CDR3 DNA: TGTGCCAGCAGCGCCGGGGCCGAACGCTACGAGCAGTACTTC; CDR3 protein: CASSAGAERYEQYF
V gene: TRBV7-9; J gene: TRBJ2-7; clone size: NA; D gene: NA; CDR3 DNA: TGTGCCAGCAGCTTTCAGGGGGGGCCAGGCGAGCAGTACTTC; CDR3 protein: CASSFQGGPGEQYF
V gene: TRBV27; J gene: TRBJ2-1; clone size: NA; D gene: NA; CDR3 DNA: TGTGCCAGCAGTCCCGCCAATAAAAAAACGTTTTACAATGAGCAGTTCTTC; CDR3 protein: CASSPANKKTFYNEQFF
V gene: TRBV13; J gene: TRBJ2-2; clone size: NA; D gene: TRBD1; CDR3 DNA: TGTGCCAGCAGCTTAGGTGGACAGGGAATCACCGGGGAGCTGTTTTTT; CDR3 protein: CASSLGGQGITGELFF
V gene: TRBV5-1; J gene: TRBJ1-2; clone size: NA; D gene: NA; CDR3 DNA: TGCGCCAGCAGCATGAAAGGGTTCTATGGCTACACCTTC; CDR3 protein: CASSMKGFYGYTF
V gene: TRBV10-3; J gene: TRBJ2-3; clone size: NA; D gene: TRBD1; CDR3 DNA: TGTGCCATCAGTGAGTCTCGGACAGGGAACACAGATACGCAGTATTTT; CDR3 protein: CAISESRTGNTDTQYF
V gene: TRBV6-1; J gene: TRBJ1-1; clone size: NA; D gene: TRBD1; CDR3 DNA: TGTGCCAGCAGAACAGGGGACTTCGCTGAAGCTTTCTTT; CDR3 protein: CASRTGDFAEAFF
V gene: TRBV2; J gene: TRBJ2-1; clone size: NA; D gene: NA; CDR3 DNA: TGTGCCAGCAGAGGAGGGAGCTCCTACAATGAGCAGTTCTTC; CDR3 protein: CASRGGSSYNEQFF
V gene: TRBV28; J gene: TRBJ1-5; clone size: NA; D gene: NA; CDR3 DNA: TGTGCCAGCACCCAAAGGGGTCAGCCCCAGCATTTT; CDR3 protein: CASTQRGQPQHF
V gene: TRBV19; J gene: TRBJ1-1; clone size: few; D gene: NA; CDR3 DNA: TGTGCCAGTACCGGAGCACCTGAAGCTTTCTTT; CDR3 protein: CASTGAPEAFF
V gene: TRBV7-9; J gene: TRBJ2-1; clone size: NA; D gene: TRBD1; CDR3 DNA: TGTGCCAGCAGCTTAGAGGCAGGGGGCGAAAATGAGCAGTTCTTC; CDR3 protein: CASSLEAGGENEQFF
V gene: TRBV15; J gene: TRBJ1-4; clone size: NA; D gene: NA; CDR3 DNA: TGTGCCACCAGCGGGCGAGGGCCGTTTAATGAAAAACTGTTTTTT; CDR3 protein: CATSGRGPFNEKLFF